This T cell receptor (beta chain) was retrieved from a study of shared clonotypes between healthy human individuals. On this clone itself: The target antigen is unknown.

Here immunoSEQ multiplex PCR was the method, and the copy in TCRdb shows in-frame clones only, minus some. The repertoire holds more than 2 million clones, with around 93% as singletons. Only CD45RO-negative cells positively selected for CCR7 counted as naive CD8 cells, so terminally differentiated effector memory CD45RA+ cells were excluded. Study observations and caveats: Tissues were not sampled, only blood, and their repertoires likely differ.

The receptor's source is a man aged 18 to 29 in good health. Some clones in this sample may be carry-over from other donors' samples. Sequenced input: naive CD8+ T cells from PBMCs.

The CDR3 here is CASKNGGRGNNEQFF. Here the CDR3 DNA reads TGTGCCAGTAAAAACGGCGGGAGGGGGAACAATGAGCAGTTCTTC. This chain joins TRBV7-6 and TRBJ2-1, with 9 bases that match TRBD2. CDR3 length: 15 amino acids. Per germline, CDR1 SGHVS and CDR2 FNYEAQ. The V gene end was trimmed by 9 bases and the J gene end by 5 bases; junction bases not matched to a gene: 11.